One and the same sample provided the 18 T cell receptor beta chains below, sequenced in a study of shared clonotypes between healthy human individuals. Libraries were prepared by immunoSEQ multiplex PCR; TCRdb keeps only in-frame clonotypes and omits some of them. The sample holds approximately 530,000 clones; about 96% are singletons and the top ten take 0.055% to 0.075%. The sample was naive CD4+ T cells sorted from blood. As for subset: CD45RA+ positively selected. These receptors came from a woman aged 25 to 39 in good health.

The genes are TRBV5-1 and TRBJ1-2; a possible D gene is TRBD1 (5 bases). The V gene lost 2 bases and the J gene lost 6 bases, with 11 bases spanning the gap. Germline CDR1 and CDR2: SGHRS and YFSETQ. The CDR3 is 13 amino acids. This CDR3 reads CASSFGQGNGYTF. The CDR3 coding sequence is TGCGCCAGCAGCTTTGGTCAGGGAAATGGCTACACCTTC.

The CDR3 DNA reads TGTGCCAGCAGATACGGGGCCATGAACACTGAAGCTTTCTTT. It yields the protein CASRYGAMNTEAFF. The chain carries TRBV28 and TRBJ1-1; possible D gene TRBD1, 5 bases. This CDR3 is built from 14 residues. Germline values: CDR1 MDHEN, CDR2 SYDVKM. V was trimmed by 6 bases and J by 0 bases, leaving 11 bases between them.

The chain uses TRBV28 and TRBJ1-2, with 8 bases aligning to TRBD1. This CDR3 has 14 amino acids. Trimming at V came to 6 bases and at J to 1 base, leaving 4 bases not matched to a gene. CDR1 is MDHEN and CDR2 is SYDVKM in the germline V gene. CDR3 amino acids: CASSPTGGNYGYTF. In nucleotides, the CDR3 is TGTGCCAGCAGCCCCACAGGGGGTAACTATGGCTACACCTTC.

J is TRBJ1-1 and V is TRBV9; D call uncertain. Trimming shortened V by 2 bases and J by 5 bases, and 16 bases separated the two germline ends. This CDR3 spans 15 amino acids. Germline V gene lookup returns CDR1 SGDLS and CDR2 YYNGEE. The CDR3 loop is CASSVVLEGKTEAFF. Written as DNA, the CDR3 is TGTGCCAGCAGCGTTGTGTTAGAGGGCAAGACTGAAGCTTTCTTT.

V usage is TRBV6-6 and J usage is TRBJ1-1; the match to TRBD1 covers 7 bases. This CDR3 region has 15 residues. Germline trimming cut 6 bases from V and 6 bases from J; bases unmatched to any gene: 13. CDR1 is MNHNY, CDR2 SVGAGI, per germline (reference sequence). In DNA form, the CDR3 reads TGTGCCAGCAGAACCAATCACTTAGGGGGCTCTGAAGCTTTCTTT. Translation: CASRTNHLGGSEAFF.

The CDR3 sequence is CALARQGREKLFF. The CDR3 DNA follows: TGTGCCTTGGCCAGGCAGGGGCGTGAAAAACTGTTTTTT. The V gene is TRBV30, the J gene TRBJ1-4; a possible D gene is TRBD1 (6 bases). V lost 7 bases, J lost 7 bases, and 16 bases lay in between. Germline V CDR1 and CDR2: GTSNPN, SVGIG (reference sequence). This CDR3 is built from 13 residues. The full variable domain, with the rest looked up from reference TRBV30 and TRBJ1-4, is SQTIHQWPATLVQPVGSPLSLECTVEGTSNPNLYWYRQAAGRGLQLLFYSVGIGQISSEVPQNLSASRPQDRQFILSSKKLLLSDSGFYLCALARQGREKLFFGSGTQLSVL.

The rearrangement uses TRBV6-6 and TRBJ2-1; 9 bases map to TRBD2. CDR1 and CDR2 from the germline V gene are MNHNY and SVGAGI (reference sequence). J lost 7 bases, V lost 8 bases, and 9 bases had no gene match. The CDR3 spans 14 residues. CDR3 protein: CASLEAGGGNEQFF. The DNA for the CDR3 is TGTGCCAGCCTTGAGGCGGGAGGGGGGAATGAGCAGTTCTTC.

The CDR3, as DNA: TGTGCCAGCAGTGAAGGACCCGCTGGGACAGGGGAAAACACTGAAGCTTTCTTT. It yields the protein CASSEGPAGTGENTEAFF. This chain links TRBV2 with TRBJ1-1, with TRBD1 identical over 10 bases. The CDR3 has 18 amino acids. V lost 1 base, J lost 2 bases, and 10 bases stayed unmatched. Per the germline V gene, CDR1 is SNHLY and CDR2 is FYNNEI.

V gene TRBV15 combines with J gene TRBJ2-1; 9 nucleotides agree with TRBD2. Looked up from germline, CDR1 is LNHNV and CDR2 is YYDKDF (reference sequence). This CDR3 has 13 residues. V dropped 6 bases and J dropped 10; count of bases not matched to a gene: 7. The CDR3 sequence: CATRLAGMSEQFF. The CDR3 DNA follows: TGTGCCACCAGGCTAGCGGGAATGAGCGAGCAGTTCTTC.

The V and J genes are TRBV19 and TRBJ1-1, with D perhaps TRBD1 (6 bases). The CDR3 length is 13 residues. Germline values: CDR1 LNHDA, CDR2 SQIVND (reference sequence). Trimming pared 5 bases from V and 4 bases from J, leaving 11 bases between. The CDR3 sequence is CASSLGQFTEAFF. CDR3 bases: TGTGCCAGTAGTCTTGGACAGTTCACTGAAGCTTTCTTT.

The chain recombines TRBV28 with TRBJ1-4; tentatively, D is TRBD1 (5 bases). Per germline, CDR1 MDHEN and CDR2 SYDVKM. Trimming pared 6 bases from V and 3 bases from J, leaving 20 bases between. This CDR3 is built from 17 residues. This CDR3 reads CASSPPTAGSANEKLFF. DNA for the CDR3: TGTGCCAGCAGCCCCCCGACTGCAGGGAGCGCTAATGAAAAACTGTTTTTT.

With regard to this clone: Other DNA sequences in this sample translate to the same CDR3. This chain links TRBV19 with TRBJ2-5, with 9 bases fitting TRBD1. The V segment lost 5 bases and the J segment 5 bases; nucleotides outside the gene matches: 6. The CDR3 is 14 amino acids. Germline lookup yields CDR1 LNHDA and CDR2 SQIVND (reference sequence). The CDR3 DNA follows: TGTGCCAGTAGTTTACAGGGGGCCGGGGAGACCCAGTACTTC. It specifies CASSLQGAGETQYF.

J is TRBJ1-5 and V is TRBV5-8, with a weak D call TRBD1 (6 bases). The germline V and J ends were trimmed by 6 bases and 6 bases, with 16 bases remaining between them. This CDR3 contains 14 residues. Germline values: CDR1 SGHTS, CDR2 YDEGEE. CDR3 region: CASMKGGRAQPQHF. CDR3 nucleotides: TGTGCCAGCATGAAAGGGGGGCGCGCTCAGCCCCAGCATTTT.

This clone was seen once. The chain uses TRBV28 and TRBJ2-7; possibly TRBD2 for D (5 bases). Per germline, CDR1 MDHEN and CDR2 SYDVKM. V was shortened by 10 bases and J by 7 bases, with 14 bases between the two germline ends. The CDR3 consists of 11 residues. The DNA for the CDR3 is TGTGCCACGGAGGACTCGGTTGAGCAGTACTTC. It encodes CATEDSVEQYF.

The rearrangement links TRBV20-1 to TRBJ1-1, with 7 bases that match TRBD1. Germline CDR1 is DFQATT and CDR2 is SNEGSKA (reference sequence). There are 11 residues in the CDR3. V lost 7 bases to trimming and J lost 10 bases; unmatched junction nucleotides: 9. The CDR3 sequence is CSVPGTAGAFF. CDR3 nucleotide sequence: TGCAGTGTCCCCGGGACAGCTGGAGCTTTCTTT.

This clone was observed a handful of times. Other DNA variants within this sample encode the same CDR3. The chain joins TRBV28 to TRBJ1-3; D gene ambiguous. The germline V gene has CDR1 MDHEN and CDR2 SYDVKM. The V end lost 6 bases, the J end lost 5 bases, and 5 bases lay between the germline ends. CDR3 size: 11 residues. Here the CDR3 DNA reads TGTGCCAGCAGCTCACGAAACACCATATATTTT. Translated, it gives CASSSRNTIYF.

The chain recombines TRBV29-1 with TRBJ2-7; 14 nucleotides agree with TRBD2. The CDR3 is 15 residues long. CDR1 and CDR2 (germline): SQVTM, ANQGSEA. V shed 6 bases, J shed 0 bases, and the junction held 4 bases outside the gene matches. CDR3 nucleotide sequence: TGCAGCGTCATTGGGACTAGCGGGAGCTCCTACGAGCAGTACTTC. Its translation is CSVIGTSGSSYEQYF.

This clone was counted once. The rearrangement uses TRBV27 and TRBJ2-7; D is perhaps TRBD1 (6 bases). Germline V gene sequence: CDR1 MNHEY, CDR2 SMNVEV (reference sequence). The V and J ends lost 5 bases and 2 bases respectively, with 13 bases between them. The CDR3 consists of 14 residues. CDR3 nucleotide sequence: TGTGCCAGCAGTCAACAGGGCCCTACCTACGAGCAGTACTTC. This encodes CASSQQGPTYEQYF.